This TCR beta chain appears in the sequencing data of a study of technical replicates of blood from several donors. Produced via immunoSEQ multiplex PCR; TCRdb's table is partial and in-frame only. The sample consists of roughly 93,000 clones, almost 96% of them appearing once. Germline-derived CDR1 and CDR2 are SGHRS and YFSETQ. The CDR3 is made up of 16 amino acids. With 3 bases removed from V and 0 bases from J, the gap between germline ends came to 13 bases. The sequencing sample was made of T cells isolated from PBMCs. The genes are TRBV5-1 and TRBJ1-3; possibly TRBD1 for D (5 bases). The source of this sequence is a human donor in good health. The CDR3 protein is CASSSGDSSSGNTIYF. CDR3 DNA: TGCGCCAGCAGCTCGGGCGACAGCAGCTCTGGAAACACCATATATTTT.